What follows is one TCR beta chain and its context. Its antigen is as yet unknown. These data belong to a study of cytomegalovirus exposure and HLA in healthy donors. The assay was immunoSEQ multiplex PCR, and TCRdb's table has in-frame clones only and misses some. The sample holds about 130,000 clones, 85% to 90% seen once. General study results and limits: Specific recognition of CMV antigens was confirmed in vitro for a few chains (all CMV-associated).

V shed 6 bases and J shed 6 bases, with 18 bases lying between them. Germline V lookup: CDR1 ENHRY, CDR2 SYGVKD. The CDR3 length is 15 residues. This clonotype was sampled from a woman aged 25 to 39 in good health and CMV-seropositive. The gene calls are TRBV10-3 and TRBJ2-1; D may be TRBD1 (6 bases). Sequenced material: PBMCs. The CDR3 is CAISRTDWKGNEQFF. The CDR3 nucleotides read TGTGCCATCAGCCGGACAGATTGGAAGGGCAATGAGCAGTTCTTC.